Reported below is one T cell receptor (beta chain). Its antigen is still unknown. CDR1 and CDR2 from the germline V gene are SQVTM and ANQGSEA. Trimming shortened V by 7 bases and J by 7 bases, and 16 bases separated the two germline ends. This CDR3 is 12 amino acids long. The data are from a study of cytomegalovirus exposure and HLA in healthy donors. Regarding the study as a whole: A further, later analysis showed that HLA-associated TCR beta chains (compared with equally common others) were more clonally expanded. High sensitivity and specificity were reportedly achieved when the classifier diagnosed cytomegalovirus status.

Both 60 Vbeta primers and 13 Jbeta primers went into the PCR. Some clones are missing from TCRdb's copy, which holds only in-frame ones; the method was immunoSEQ multiplex PCR. Among about 130,000 clones listed, less than 85% were seen once. This chain links TRBV29-1 with TRBJ1-2; D possibly corresponds to TRBD1 (5 bases). The sequencing input was PBMCs. The sequence derives from a man in his forties in good health and CMV-seronegative. The CDR3 bases are TGCAGCGCCTTTGCGGGGGACCTTGGCTACACCTTC. Protein sequence: CSAFAGDLGYTF.